The 32 T cell receptor beta chains listed next were all sequenced from one sample in a study of T cell responses to AZD1222 COVID-19 vaccine. Generated by immunoSEQ multiplex PCR, the TCRdb table keeps only in-frame clones and is missing some. The sample holds about 110,000 clones, around nine tenths seen once. Sample: peripheral blood, taken on day 0 of AZD1222 vaccination. Receptors originate from an adult in good health.

The V call is TRBV19, the J call TRBJ1-3; D possibly corresponds to TRBD1 (6 bases). Germline V gene data show CDR1 as LNHDA and CDR2 as SQIVND (reference sequence). V was clipped by 3 bases and J by 2 bases, with 11 bases between them. The CDR3 has 15 residues. The CDR3 loop reads CASSIEGGAGNTIYF. CDR3 DNA sequence: TGTGCCAGTAGTATTGAAGGGGGAGCTGGAAACACCATATATTTT.

The chain joins TRBV20-1 to TRBJ2-3; D uncertain. The germline V gene has CDR1 DFQATT and CDR2 SNEGSKA (reference sequence). The CDR3 sequence is 11 residues long. V lost 6 bases and J 2 bases, leaving 6 bases between the germline ends. This CDR3 is CSATVTDTQYF. The CDR3 DNA reads TGCAGTGCAACAGTCACAGATACGCAGTATTTT.

This clone was counted only a few times. This chain joins TRBV6-2 or TRBV6-3 and TRBJ2-7, with 8 bases fitting TRBD1. The CDR3 consists of 17 residues. CDR1 is MNHEY and CDR2 is SVGEGT in the germline V gene. V lost 6 bases to trimming and J lost 5 bases; unmatched junction nucleotides: 18. As DNA, the CDR3 is TGTGCCAGCAGCACCCTTTGGGACAGGCGGGGAGACGACGAGCAGTACTTC. Residues: CASSTLWDRRGDDEQYF.

The chain is built from TRBV5-4 and TRBJ2-7; 9 bases are shared with TRBD1. Germline V lookup: CDR1 SGHNT, CDR2 YYREEE (reference sequence). This CDR3 contains 15 residues. The CDR3 DNA reads TGTGCCAGCAGCTTGGGCGGCGGGACAGGGATCGGATGGAACGTC. It is translated as CASSLGGGTGIGWNV.

The chain recombines TRBV27 with TRBJ2-6, with no clear D. Per germline, CDR1 MNHEY and CDR2 SMNVEV (reference sequence). The CDR3 spans 14 residues. The V gene lost 6 bases and the J gene lost 4 bases, with 10 bases spanning the gap. The CDR3 sequence is CASSRRTGANVLTF. For the CDR3, the DNA is TGTGCCAGCAGCCGACGAACGGGGGCCAACGTCCTGACTTTC.

The chain combines TRBV24-1 with TRBJ2-3, with TRBD2 matching over 9 bases. The germline CDR1 and CDR2 sequences are KGHDR and SFDVKD. V gave up 5 bases and J gave up 2 bases; unmatched junction bases: 4. This CDR3 is built from 15 residues. The CDR3 DNA is TGTGCCACCAGTGCGGCTAGCGGGAACACAGATACGCAGTATTTT. This translates into CATSAASGNTDTQYF.

This chain connects TRBV7-9 to TRBJ2-7; D call uncertain. CDR1 and CDR2 (germline): SEHNR, FQNEAQ (reference sequence). V shed 1 base and J shed 6 bases, with 4 bases lying between them. CDR3 length: 11 residues. The CDR3 reads CASSLDFEQYF. The CDR3 DNA reads TGTGCCAGCAGCTTAGATTTCGAGCAGTACTTC.

This clone was observed a single time. The chain is built from TRBV29-1 and TRBJ2-2; D is possibly TRBD2 (6 bases). Per the germline V gene, CDR1 is SQVTM and CDR2 is ANQGSEA. The CDR3 sequence is 14 residues long. Trimming stripped 6 bases from V and 5 bases from J, with 16 bases between. Here the CDR3 DNA reads TGCAGCGTGGATTCTGGGGGGAGAACCGGGGAGCTGTTTTTT. It codes for CSVDSGGRTGELFF.

The rearrangement links TRBV19 to TRBJ1-1; a weak D match, TRBD1 (5 bases). V lost 4 bases and J lost 0, with 12 bases in between. CDR1 is LNHDA, CDR2 SQIVND, per germline (reference sequence). CDR3 size: 15 residues. DNA for the CDR3: TGTGCCAGTAGTAGGTGGGGCGCCATGAACACTGAAGCTTTCTTT. The encoded protein is CASSRWGAMNTEAFF.

The gene calls are TRBV5-1 and TRBJ1-6; 7 bases match TRBD1. The length of the CDR3 is 14 residues. With V trimmed by 4 bases and J by 4 bases, 2 bases remained unmatched. Germline CDR1 SGHRS, CDR2 YFSETQ. CDR3 nucleotides: TGCGCCAGCAGCCCGGGACAGTATAATTCACCCCTCCACTTT. Translation: CASSPGQYNSPLHF. The whole variable domain, remainder taken from reference TRBV5-1 and TRBJ1-6, is KAGVTQTPRYLIKTRGQQVTLSCSPISGHRSVSWYQQTPGQGLQFLFEYFSETQRNKGNFPGRFSGRQFSNSRSEMNVSTLELGDSALYLCASSPGQYNSPLHFGNGTRLTVT.

The chain has TRBV9 and TRBJ1-3; D is unresolved. This CDR3 spans 11 amino acids. CDR1 SGDLS and CDR2 YYNGEE come from the germline V gene. V dropped 4 bases and J dropped 4 bases, with 3 bases sitting between them. The chain's CDR3 is CASSSGNTIYF. Here the CDR3 DNA reads TGTGCCAGCAGCAGCGGAAACACCATATATTTT.

The chain joins TRBV7-2 to TRBJ1-5; perhaps TRBD1 as D (6 bases). V lost 5 bases and J lost 7, with 18 bases in between. This CDR3 comprises 15 residues. Germline V gives CDR1 SGHTA, CDR2 FQGNSA. In DNA, the CDR3 is TGTGCCAGCAGCCCCCCCACAGGGATATCCCAGCCCCAGCATTTT. Its translation is CASSPPTGISQPQHF.

The chain joins TRBV7-9 to TRBJ2-7; possibly TRBD1 for D (5 bases). The germline V gene has CDR1 SEHNR and CDR2 FQNEAQ (reference sequence). V lost 3 bases and J lost 2, with 17 bases in between. The CDR3 has 16 residues. The CDR3 DNA reads TGTGCCAGCAGCTTTTTTGGACACGAAGGTGCCTACGAGCAGTACTTC. It yields the protein CASSFFGHEGAYEQYF.

The V call is TRBV5-1, the J call TRBJ2-5, with D hard to call. The CDR3 runs to 13 residues. Germline V gives CDR1 SGHRS, CDR2 YFSETQ. V shed 4 bases and J shed 4 bases, with 11 bases lying between them. For the CDR3, the DNA is TGCGCCAGCAGCCCAGGTCCCCCAGAGACCCAGTACTTC. Translation: CASSPGPPETQYF. Combining the CDR3 with reference TRBV5-1 and TRBJ2-5 gives the whole variable domain KAGVTQTPRYLIKTRGQQVTLSCSPISGHRSVSWYQQTPGQGLQFLFEYFSETQRNKGNFPGRFSGRQFSNSRSEMNVSTLELGDSALYLCASSPGPPETQYFGPGTRLLVL.

This chain joins TRBV5-1 and TRBJ2-7, with a weak D call TRBD1 (6 bases). The CDR3 has 14 residues. V lost 0 bases, J lost 2 bases, and 9 bases lay in between. CDR1 SGHRS and CDR2 YFSETQ come from the germline V gene. CDR3 coding DNA: TGCGCCAGCAGCTTGGCCGACAGGACCTACGAGCAGTACTTC. As protein: CASSLADRTYEQYF.

V gene TRBV7-9 combines with J gene TRBJ2-6; no reliable D call. The V end was cut by 5 bases, the J end by 1 base, with 9 bases between. Per germline, CDR1 SEHNR and CDR2 FQNEAQ (reference sequence). CDR3 length: 15 amino acids. The CDR3 sequence is CASSARRSGANVLTF. As DNA, the CDR3 is TGTGCCAGCAGCGCGAGGCGGTCTGGGGCCAACGTCCTGACTTTC.

The rearrangement joins TRBV19 to TRBJ1-5; 7 bases fit TRBD1. Germline assignment: CDR1 LNHDA and CDR2 SQIVND (reference sequence). The ends lost 6 bases at V and 7 bases at J; junction bases unmatched: 12. The CDR3 length is 15 residues. In DNA, the CDR3 is TGTGCCAGTAGCCTTGACCTACAGGGGTACCAGCCCCAGCATTTT. Translation gives CASSLDLQGYQPQHF.

This chain uses TRBV28 with TRBJ1-3; 7 positions agree with TRBD1. The J segment lost 3 bases and the V segment lost 6 bases, leaving 5 bases of the junction unmatched. Germline V lookup: CDR1 MDHEN, CDR2 SYDVKM. The CDR3 has 14 residues. The CDR3, as DNA: TGTGCCAGCAGCCGCAGGGGGAGTGGAAACACCATATATTTT. Amino acid sequence: CASSRRGSGNTIYF.

This clone was seen more than once but under ten times. The rearrangement uses TRBV5-5 and TRBJ2-7; D might be TRBD1 (6 bases). This CDR3 region has 14 residues. Germline-derived CDR1 and CDR2 are SGHKS and YYEKEE (reference sequence). Trimming cost V 2 bases and J 7 bases, with 16 bases left between them. The CDR3 region has the DNA TGTGCCAGCAGCTTACCGGTGGGGGCGCGGGAGCAGTACGTC. Its protein is CASSLPVGAREQYV.

This clone showed up just once. The chain combines TRBV19 with TRBJ1-5; D is perhaps TRBD1 (6 bases). The CDR3 is 14 amino acids. Germline CDR1 LNHDA, CDR2 SQIVND (reference sequence). Deletions cut 5 bases from V and 4 bases from J, with 12 bases between. The DNA for the CDR3 is TGTGCCAGTAGTGTAGGGGGACGGAATCAGCCCCAGCATTTT. Translated, it gives CASSVGGRNQPQHF.

V gene TRBV5-1 combines with J gene TRBJ1-5, with no clear D. The CDR3 has 14 amino acids. V gave up 2 bases and J gave up 0 bases, with 6 bases separating them. Looked up from germline, CDR1 is SGHRS and CDR2 is YFSETQ. The CDR3 DNA sequence: TGCGCCAGCAGCTTCGGCGGTAGCAATCAGCCCCAGCATTTT. Translating it yields CASSFGGSNQPQHF.

The V and J genes are TRBV3-1 (or the pseudogene TRBV3-2) and TRBJ1-1; D remains ambiguous. CDR1 is LGHDT, CDR2 YNNKEL, per germline (reference sequence). V gave up 1 base and J gave up 3 bases, with 9 bases separating them. The CDR3 runs to 14 residues. The CDR3 here is CASSQVAADTEAFF. The CDR3 DNA is TGTGCCAGCAGCCAAGTGGCAGCCGACACTGAAGCTTTCTTT.

This clone occurred a few times. J is TRBJ1-2 and V is TRBV28; 8 bases are a match to TRBD1. The ends lost 4 bases at V and 1 base at J; junction bases unmatched: 11. Germline lookup yields CDR1 MDHEN and CDR2 SYDVKM. This CDR3 spans 17 amino acids. The CDR3 DNA reads TGTGCCAGCAGTTCCCCCACCTTGGGACAGGATAACTATGGCTACACCTTC. As protein: CASSSPTLGQDNYGYTF.

This clone was recorded only once. The chain couples TRBV5-1 to TRBJ1-2; D might be TRBD1 (5 bases). The length of the CDR3 is 15 residues. Germline CDR1 and CDR2: SGHRS and YFSETQ. Trimming took off 1 base at V and 3 bases at J, with 13 bases between the two ends. CDR3 region: CASSLSPGNDYGYTF. Written as DNA, the CDR3 is TGCGCCAGCAGCTTGTCTCCAGGGAATGACTATGGCTACACCTTC.

The chain joins TRBV7-9 to TRBJ1-2; 8 bases are shared with TRBD1. CDR1 is SEHNR and CDR2 is FQNEAQ in the germline V gene (reference sequence). The CDR3 sequence is 18 residues long. After removal of 5 bases from V and 4 bases from J, the junction contained 18 bases not matched to a gene. CDR3 sequence: CASSNRDQGAGLVYGYTF. The CDR3 nucleotides read TGTGCCAGCAGCAACCGGGACCAGGGGGCAGGATTGGTCTATGGCTACACCTTC.

The table lists this clone with a count of one. V usage is TRBV19 and J usage is TRBJ1-2, with D possibly being TRBD1 (5 bases). Germline V gives CDR1 LNHDA, CDR2 SQIVND (reference sequence). The CDR3 covers 14 residues. The V end was cut by 7 bases, the J end by 3 bases, with 15 bases between. CDR3 sequence reads: CASIQGVSDYGYTF. DNA of the CDR3: TGTGCCAGTATTCAGGGAGTCTCGGACTATGGCTACACCTTC.

The gene calls are TRBV6-5 and TRBJ2-7; D unclear. Trimming stripped 6 bases from V and 3 bases from J, with 18 bases between. The CDR3 totals 15 residues. Germline V gives CDR1 MNHEY, CDR2 SVGAGI. CDR3 in DNA: TGTGCCAGCAGCCCCTACCCTGCTCTGCACTACGAGCAGTACTTC. Amino acid sequence: CASSPYPALHYEQYF.

The chain joins TRBV5-1 to TRBJ2-2; TRBD2 matches 12 bases. The CDR3 consists of 16 residues. J was trimmed by 1 base and V by 3 bases; bases with no gene match: 1. Germline lookup yields CDR1 SGHRS and CDR2 YFSETQ. This chain's CDR3 is CASSSGLAGNTGELFF. CDR3 DNA sequence: TGCGCCAGCAGCTCGGGACTAGCGGGGAACACCGGGGAGCTGTTTTTT. Based on the CDR3 plus reference TRBV5-1 and TRBJ2-2, the full variable domain is KAGVTQTPRYLIKTRGQQVTLSCSPISGHRSVSWYQQTPGQGLQFLFEYFSETQRNKGNFPGRFSGRQFSNSRSEMNVSTLELGDSALYLCASSSGLAGNTGELFFGEGSRLTVL.

This chain connects TRBV5-1 to TRBJ2-5; tentatively, D is TRBD1 (6 bases). Germline V gene data show CDR1 as SGHRS and CDR2 as YFSETQ. V was shortened by 1 base and J by 5 bases, with 15 bases between the two germline ends. The CDR3 covers 15 residues. The CDR3 DNA reads as TGCGCCAGCAGCTTGATGAGGGGCCAGGGGGAGACCCAGTACTTC. Protein product: CASSLMRGQGETQYF. Full variable domain (remainder filled in from reference TRBV5-1 and TRBJ2-5): KAGVTQTPRYLIKTRGQQVTLSCSPISGHRSVSWYQQTPGQGLQFLFEYFSETQRNKGNFPGRFSGRQFSNSRSEMNVSTLELGDSALYLCASSLMRGQGETQYFGPGTRLLVL.

This chain uses TRBV2 with TRBJ1-4, with 8 bases matching TRBD1. The CDR3 length is 15 residues. Losses at the gene ends were 6 bases for V and 5 bases for J; bases not matched to a gene: 8. CDR1 SNHLY and CDR2 FYNNEI come from the germline V gene. CDR3 amino acids: CASSQNRDRNEKLFF. The CDR3 DNA reads TGTGCCAGCAGCCAGAACCGGGACAGGAATGAAAAACTGTTTTTT.

The chain couples TRBV7-9 to TRBJ1-4; 11 bases line up with TRBD1. Germline V gives CDR1 SEHNR, CDR2 FQNEAQ (reference sequence). With 5 bases clipped from V and 8 bases from J, the junction kept 4 bases outside the gene matches. CDR3 length equals 14 residues. CDR3 protein: CASSRTGGPEKLFF. Written as DNA, the CDR3 is TGTGCCAGCAGCCGGACAGGGGGCCCGGAAAAACTGTTTTTT.

The sample holds one count of this clone. This chain joins TRBV19 and TRBJ2-5, with 9 bases that match TRBD2. The V gene end was trimmed by 6 bases and the J gene end by 5 bases; junction bases not matched to a gene: 13. The CDR3 loop spans 16 amino acids. Germline V gene lookup returns CDR1 LNHDA and CDR2 SQIVND (reference sequence). The CDR3 DNA reads TGTGCCAGTAGCCACGGTCGGGGACTAGCACATGAGACCCAGTACTTC. This encodes CASSHGRGLAHETQYF.